Listed below are T cell receptor beta chains from one sample, sequenced in a study of post-analysis software for immune sequencing data. TCRdb redid the calling of the PCR reads with MiXCR, one entry per CDR3 protein. The table shows around 500,000 distinct CDR3 sequences, with roughly 34% occurring only once. The sequenced sample consisted of blood. Every receptor here comes from a girl aged 2 to 17 with multiple sclerosis. CDR3s include the opening cysteine and the closing phenylalanine or tryptophan. A D gene is named only where the DNA matches it firmly. The size of a clone is reported for some rows only, either as once, few or many, or as a class for expanded clones.

J gene: TRBJ2-7
D gene: NA
V gene: TRBV7-9
clone size: NA
CDR3 protein: CASSPGPSNFYNEQYF
CDR3 DNA: TGTGCCAGCAGTCCTGGACCCTCGAATTTCTACAATGAGCAGTACTTC

J gene: TRBJ2-5
D gene: NA
V gene: TRBV7-2
clone size: NA
CDR3 protein: CASSSAGIPKYF
CDR3 DNA: TGTGCCAGCAGCTCGGCCGGCATTCCCAAGTACTTC

J gene: TRBJ1-1
D gene: NA
V gene: TRBV10-2
clone size: NA
CDR3 protein: CASKGSVTEAFF
CDR3 DNA: TGCGCCAGCAAGGGGTCCGTCACTGAAGCTTTCTTT

J gene: TRBJ2-5
D gene: NA
V gene: TRBV27
clone size: many
CDR3 protein: CASSLSWQSQETQYF
CDR3 DNA: TGTGCCAGCAGTTTATCGTGGCAGAGCCAAGAGACCCAGTACTTC

J gene: TRBJ1-4
D gene: NA
V gene: TRBV3-1
clone size: few
CDR3 protein: CASSHTRGRTNEKLFF
CDR3 DNA: TGTGCCAGCAGCCATACCCGTGGCAGAACTAATGAAAAACTGTTTTTT

J gene: TRBJ2-5
D gene: TRBD1
V gene: TRBV6-5
clone size: NA
CDR3 protein: CASSYSTGALGETQYF
CDR3 DNA: TGTGCCAGCAGTTACTCGACAGGGGCACTGGGGGAGACCCAGTACTTC

J gene: TRBJ1-5
D gene: NA
V gene: TRBV12-3/TRBV12-4
clone size: NA
CDR3 protein: CASSEEGGRGNQPQHF
CDR3 DNA: TGTGCCAGCAGCGAAGAGGGGGGCCGGGGCAATCAGCCCCAGCATTTT

J gene: TRBJ1-1
D gene: TRBD1
V gene: TRBV9
clone size: NA
CDR3 protein: CASRRGLAEAFF
CDR3 DNA: TGTGCCAGCAGGAGGGGGCTCGCTGAAGCTTTCTTT

J gene: TRBJ2-7
D gene: TRBD2
V gene: TRBV2
clone size: NA
CDR3 protein: CASGSGQVVVEQYF
CDR3 DNA: TGTGCCAGCGGTAGCGGGCAGGTAGTTGTGGAGCAGTACTTC

J gene: TRBJ2-6
D gene: NA
V gene: TRBV27
clone size: NA
CDR3 protein: CASSFSLVRHLGGANVLTF
CDR3 DNA: TGTGCCAGCAGTTTCAGCTTGGTTAGGCACCTAGGGGGGGCCAACGTCCTGACTTTC

J gene: TRBJ1-2
D gene: TRBD1
V gene: TRBV6-2/TRBV6-3
clone size: NA
CDR3 protein: CASNRQGGYGYTF
CDR3 DNA: TGTGCCAGCAATCGGCAGGGGGGCTATGGCTACACCTTC

J gene: TRBJ1-2
D gene: TRBD1
V gene: TRBV24-1
clone size: many
CDR3 protein: CATSEPGTGRGYTF
CDR3 DNA: TGTGCCACCAGTGAGCCCGGGACAGGCCGGGGCTACACCTTC

J gene: TRBJ1-2
D gene: NA
V gene: TRBV5-4
clone size: few
CDR3 protein: CASSPGGAAGNYGYTF
CDR3 DNA: TGTGCCAGCAGCCCTGGTGGGGCAGCCGGGAACTATGGCTACACCTTC

J gene: TRBJ2-7
D gene: TRBD1
V gene: TRBV20-1
clone size: NA
CDR3 protein: CSAQYGTGRYEQYF
CDR3 DNA: TGCAGTGCTCAGTACGGGACAGGGAGGTACGAGCAGTACTTC

J gene: TRBJ2-1
D gene: TRBD2
V gene: TRBV20-1
clone size: few
CDR3 protein: CSASPSGGSSYNEQFF
CDR3 DNA: TGCAGTGCTAGTCCCAGCGGGGGGAGCTCCTACAATGAGCAGTTCTTC

J gene: TRBJ2-5
D gene: NA
V gene: TRBV7-3
clone size: few
CDR3 protein: CASSYRGNQETQYF
CDR3 DNA: TGTGCCAGCAGCTATCGGGGGAACCAAGAGACCCAGTACTTC

J gene: TRBJ2-5
D gene: TRBD1
V gene: TRBV7-2
clone size: few
CDR3 protein: CASSRRGPETQYF
CDR3 DNA: TGTGCCAGCAGCCGCAGGGGGCCTGAGACCCAGTACTTC

J gene: TRBJ2-5
D gene: TRBD2
V gene: TRBV5-1
clone size: NA
CDR3 protein: CASSGGGRYQETQYF
CDR3 DNA: TGCGCCAGCAGCGGGGGCGGGAGGTACCAAGAGACCCAGTACTTC

J gene: TRBJ1-1
D gene: NA
V gene: TRBV20-1
clone size: NA
CDR3 protein: CSASQGVKNTEAFF
CDR3 DNA: TGCAGTGCTAGTCAGGGCGTAAAGAACACTGAAGCTTTCTTT

J gene: TRBJ2-1
D gene: TRBD1
V gene: TRBV3-1
clone size: NA
CDR3 protein: CASSTRGVGQGSDEQFF
CDR3 DNA: TGTGCCAGTTCAACACGGGGGGTGGGACAGGGGAGCGATGAGCAGTTCTTC

J gene: TRBJ2-1
D gene: TRBD2
V gene: TRBV6-5
clone size: many
CDR3 protein: CASRPPSGGYNEQFF
CDR3 DNA: TGTGCCAGCAGACCCCCCAGCGGGGGCTACAATGAGCAGTTCTTC

J gene: TRBJ2-1
D gene: NA
V gene: TRBV27
clone size: NA
CDR3 protein: CAGRGSSYNEQFF
CDR3 DNA: TGTGCCGGCCGGGGAAGCTCCTACAATGAGCAGTTCTTC

J gene: TRBJ2-1
D gene: NA
V gene: TRBV15
clone size: NA
CDR3 protein: CATSREASYNEQFF
CDR3 DNA: TGTGCCACTAGCAGAGAGGCAAGCTACAATGAGCAGTTCTTC

J gene: TRBJ1-2
D gene: TRBD1
V gene: TRBV24-1
clone size: NA
CDR3 protein: CATSQGGSTYGYTF
CDR3 DNA: TGTGCCACCAGTCAGGGGGGGTCTACTTATGGCTACACCTTC

J gene: TRBJ1-1
D gene: TRBD1
V gene: TRBV29-1
clone size: NA
CDR3 protein: CSAGPGGGTEAFF
CDR3 DNA: TGCAGCGCCGGCCCAGGGGGCGGGACTGAAGCTTTCTTT

J gene: TRBJ2-7
D gene: NA
V gene: TRBV21-1
clone size: few
CDR3 protein: CASSTARTGARFFAYEQYF
CDR3 DNA: TGTGCCAGCAGCACTGCCCGGACAGGGGCACGATTTTTCGCTTACGAGCAGTACTTC

J gene: TRBJ2-7
D gene: NA
V gene: TRBV5-5
clone size: NA
CDR3 protein: CASSPPGDNEQYF
CDR3 DNA: TGTGCCAGCAGCCCCCCAGGGGACAATGAGCAGTACTTC

J gene: TRBJ2-1
D gene: TRBD2
V gene: TRBV5-1
clone size: few
CDR3 protein: CASSYPSGGPDEQFF
CDR3 DNA: TGCGCCAGCAGCTACCCTTCGGGGGGGCCCGATGAGCAGTTCTTC

J gene: TRBJ1-5
D gene: NA
V gene: TRBV7-9
clone size: NA
CDR3 protein: CASSLGFGGLSQPQHF
CDR3 DNA: TGTGCCAGCAGCTTAGGGTTCGGGGGGCTTAGTCAGCCCCAGCATTTT

J gene: TRBJ2-3
D gene: TRBD2
V gene: TRBV7-9
clone size: NA
CDR3 protein: CASSSRVAAGGLTDTQYF
CDR3 DNA: TGTGCCAGCAGCTCCCGTGTTGCGGCGGGAGGCCTCACAGATACGCAGTATTTT

J gene: TRBJ1-6
D gene: NA
V gene: TRBV7-8
clone size: NA
CDR3 protein: CASSLAQGRAPLHF
CDR3 DNA: TGTGCCAGCAGCTTAGCTCAGGGGAGGGCACCCCTCCACTTT

J gene: TRBJ2-3
D gene: TRBD2
V gene: TRBV10-1
clone size: few
CDR3 protein: CASSEAISGGRTDTQYF
CDR3 DNA: TGCGCCAGCAGTGAGGCGATTAGCGGGGGGCGCACAGATACGCAGTATTTT

J gene: TRBJ1-1
D gene: NA
V gene: TRBV3-1
clone size: NA
CDR3 protein: CASSQRRQGNTEAFF
CDR3 DNA: TGTGCCAGCAGCCAAAGGCGGCAGGGGAACACTGAAGCTTTCTTT

J gene: TRBJ2-5
D gene: NA
V gene: TRBV7-2
clone size: NA
CDR3 protein: CASSWTGGAGETQYF
CDR3 DNA: TGTGCCAGCAGCTGGACTGGCGGGGCGGGGGAGACCCAGTACTTC

J gene: TRBJ2-3
D gene: NA
V gene: TRBV4-1
clone size: few
CDR3 protein: CASSQGLKGTDTQYF
CDR3 DNA: TGCGCCAGCAGCCAAGGACTAAAGGGGACAGATACGCAGTATTTT

J gene: TRBJ1-2
D gene: NA
V gene: TRBV12-3/TRBV12-4
clone size: few
CDR3 protein: CASSPRANYGYTF
CDR3 DNA: TGTGCCAGCAGTCCAAGAGCCAACTATGGCTACACCTTC

J gene: TRBJ2-3
D gene: NA
V gene: TRBV20-1
clone size: few
CDR3 protein: CSAREKVTQYF
CDR3 DNA: TGCAGTGCTAGAGAAAAGGTTACGCAGTATTTT

J gene: TRBJ2-1
D gene: TRBD2
V gene: TRBV6-5
clone size: NA
CDR3 protein: CASTPSGRSNEQFF
CDR3 DNA: TGTGCCAGCACCCCTAGCGGGCGGTCCAATGAGCAGTTCTTC

J gene: TRBJ2-5
D gene: NA
V gene: TRBV5-5
clone size: few
CDR3 protein: CASSTRTVETQYF
CDR3 DNA: TGTGCCAGCAGCACCCGGACAGTGGAGACCCAGTACTTC

J gene: TRBJ1-1
D gene: TRBD1
V gene: TRBV14
clone size: NA
CDR3 protein: CASSQVGGQAGMNTEAFF
CDR3 DNA: TGTGCCAGCAGCCAAGTTGGTGGACAGGCGGGGATGAACACTGAAGCTTTCTTT

J gene: TRBJ1-2
D gene: NA
V gene: TRBV20-1
clone size: NA
CDR3 protein: CSARVSGGYYGYTF
CDR3 DNA: TGCAGTGCTAGAGTTTCGGGGGGTTACTATGGCTACACCTTC

J gene: TRBJ2-2
D gene: TRBD1
V gene: TRBV5-1
clone size: NA
CDR3 protein: CASSPRDRGRPGELFF
CDR3 DNA: TGCGCCAGCAGCCCCCGGGACAGGGGGCGACCCGGGGAGCTGTTTTTT

J gene: TRBJ2-7
D gene: TRBD2
V gene: TRBV5-6
clone size: many
CDR3 protein: CASSEITSGPVDEQYF
CDR3 DNA: TGTGCCAGCAGCGAGATAACTAGCGGCCCCGTGGACGAGCAGTACTTC

J gene: TRBJ2-1
D gene: NA
V gene: TRBV7-8
clone size: NA
CDR3 protein: CASSLTAGHDNEQFF
CDR3 DNA: TGTGCCAGCAGCTTAACGGCGGGGCACGACAATGAGCAGTTCTTC

J gene: TRBJ1-4
D gene: NA
V gene: TRBV5-1
clone size: many
CDR3 protein: CASSLGATNEKLFF
CDR3 DNA: TGCGCCAGCAGCTTGGGAGCAACTAATGAAAAACTGTTTTTT

J gene: TRBJ2-6
D gene: NA
V gene: TRBV5-1
clone size: few
CDR3 protein: CASAFRAGANVLTF
CDR3 DNA: TGCGCCAGCGCCTTTAGGGCTGGGGCCAACGTCCTGACTTTC

J gene: TRBJ2-1
D gene: NA
V gene: TRBV28
clone size: few
CDR3 protein: CASSFFRNAYNEQFF
CDR3 DNA: TGTGCCAGCAGTTTCTTCAGGAACGCCTACAATGAGCAGTTCTTC

J gene: TRBJ2-3
D gene: NA
V gene: TRBV5-1
clone size: NA
CDR3 protein: CASSLDFSSTDTQYF
CDR3 DNA: TGCGCCAGCAGCTTAGACTTTTCTAGCACAGATACGCAGTATTTT

J gene: TRBJ2-3
D gene: NA
V gene: TRBV5-6
clone size: NA
CDR3 protein: CASSLEEGNTQYF
CDR3 DNA: TGTGCCAGCAGCTTGGAGGAAGGGAATACGCAGTATTTT

J gene: TRBJ2-3
D gene: NA
V gene: TRBV20-1
clone size: few
CDR3 protein: CSARVAYTDTQYF
CDR3 DNA: TGCAGTGCTAGAGTGGCCTACACAGATACGCAGTATTTT

J gene: TRBJ2-7
D gene: NA
V gene: TRBV10-3
clone size: few
CDR3 protein: CAVSESGGLRSSYEQYF
CDR3 DNA: TGTGCCGTCAGTGAGTCGGGCGGCCTAAGGAGCTCCTACGAGCAGTACTTC

J gene: TRBJ2-5
D gene: NA
V gene: TRBV2
clone size: many
CDR3 protein: CASSGAETQYF
CDR3 DNA: TGTGCCAGCAGTGGGGCAGAGACCCAGTACTTC

J gene: TRBJ2-5
D gene: NA
V gene: TRBV5-6
clone size: NA
CDR3 protein: CASSTRDGVTQYF
CDR3 DNA: TGTGCCAGCAGCACGCGCGACGGGGTGACCCAGTACTTC

J gene: TRBJ2-5
D gene: NA
V gene: TRBV20-1
clone size: few
CDR3 protein: CSAKSGGASEIQYF
CDR3 DNA: TGCAGTGCTAAATCAGGGGGGGCGTCAGAGATCCAGTACTTC